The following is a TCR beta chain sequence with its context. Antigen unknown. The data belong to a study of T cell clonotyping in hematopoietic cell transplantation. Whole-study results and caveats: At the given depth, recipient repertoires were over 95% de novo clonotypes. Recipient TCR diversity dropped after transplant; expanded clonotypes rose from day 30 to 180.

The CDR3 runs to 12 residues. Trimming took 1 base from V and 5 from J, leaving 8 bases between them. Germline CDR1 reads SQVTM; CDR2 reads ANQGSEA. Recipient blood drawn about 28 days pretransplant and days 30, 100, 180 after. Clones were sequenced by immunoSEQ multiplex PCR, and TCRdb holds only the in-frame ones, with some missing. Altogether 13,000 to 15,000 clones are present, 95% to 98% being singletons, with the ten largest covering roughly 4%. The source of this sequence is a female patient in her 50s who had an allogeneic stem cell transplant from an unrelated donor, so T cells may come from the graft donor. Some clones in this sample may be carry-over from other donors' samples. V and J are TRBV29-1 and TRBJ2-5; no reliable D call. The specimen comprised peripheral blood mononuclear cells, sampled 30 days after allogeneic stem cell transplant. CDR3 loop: CSVEASRETQYF. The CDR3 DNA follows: TGCAGCGTTGAAGCTTCGAGGGAGACCCAGTACTTC.